This T cell receptor (beta chain) emerged from a study of graft-versus-host responses after intestinal transplantation. Across the whole study: As for transplant type, recipients had multivisceral, liver-intestinal, or isolated intestinal grafts.

Produced via immunoSEQ multiplex PCR; TCRdb's table is partial and in-frame only. The table records roughly 130,000 clones, around 90% of them present only once. Trimming removed 4 bases from V and 3 bases from J; junction bases left unmatched: 6. Germline CDR1 and CDR2: LGHNA and YNFKEQ. The CDR3 runs to 15 residues. Details on this clone: Its matching antigen is unknown.

The clonotype comes from a human donor who received an intestinal transplant. V gene TRBV4-2 combines with J gene TRBJ2-3; 8 bases are shared with TRBD2. The specimen was unstimulated CD4+ T cells sorted from spleen or lymph node cells, collected before intestinal transplant. CDR3 residues: CASSLGSGSTDTQYF. Here the CDR3 DNA reads TGTGCCAGCAGCCTAGGCAGCGGGAGTACAGATACGCAGTATTTT.